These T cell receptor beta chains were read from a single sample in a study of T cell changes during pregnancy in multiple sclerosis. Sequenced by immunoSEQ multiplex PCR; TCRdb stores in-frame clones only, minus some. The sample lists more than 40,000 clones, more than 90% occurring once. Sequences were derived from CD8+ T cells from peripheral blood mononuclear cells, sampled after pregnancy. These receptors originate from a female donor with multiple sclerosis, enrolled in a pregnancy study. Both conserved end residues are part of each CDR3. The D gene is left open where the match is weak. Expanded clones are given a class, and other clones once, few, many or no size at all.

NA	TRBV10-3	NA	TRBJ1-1	TGTGCCATCAGTGAGGGGGGCGTGAAGACTGAAGCTTTCTTT	CAISEGGVKTEAFF
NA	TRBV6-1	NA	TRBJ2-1	TGTGCCAGCAGTGCCTCCGGGGACAATGAGCAGTTCTTC	CASSASGDNEQFF
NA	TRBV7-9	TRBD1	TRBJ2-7	TGTGCCAGCAGCCCTCCTGGACAGGCCTACGAGCAGTACTTC	CASSPPGQAYEQYF
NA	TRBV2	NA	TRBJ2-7	TGTGCCACCACAGGGGACGGGGGCAGCTCCTACGAGCAGTACTTC	CATTGDGGSSYEQYF
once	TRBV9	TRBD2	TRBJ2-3	TGTGCCAGCAGCGCTAGCGGGGGGGGAGGCACAGATACGCAGTATTTT	CASSASGGGGTDTQYF
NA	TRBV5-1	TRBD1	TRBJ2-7	TGCGCCAGCAGCTTGGGACAGGGCCCCTACGAGCAGTACTTC	CASSLGQGPYEQYF
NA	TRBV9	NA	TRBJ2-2	TGTGCCAGCAGCGTAGAGGTAGCACCCGGGGAGCTGTTTTTT	CASSVEVAPGELFF
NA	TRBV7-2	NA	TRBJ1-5	TGTGCCAGCAGCAGGGAGGGTTTACAGCCCCAGCATTTT	CASSREGLQPQHF
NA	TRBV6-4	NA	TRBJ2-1	TGTGCCAGCAGTGACTCGGCAGACTACAATGAGCAGTTCTTC	CASSDSADYNEQFF
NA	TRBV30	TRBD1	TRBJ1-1	TGTGCCTGGAGTGTCCTGGGACAGGGGAACACTGAAGCTTTCTTT	CAWSVLGQGNTEAFF